The 12 T cell receptor beta chains presented below share a single source sample, sequenced in a study of PD-1 blockade in classical Hodgkin lymphoma. TCRdb's table, derived via immunoSEQ multiplex PCR, lists solely in-frame clones and lacks some. The table includes 50,000 to 75,000 clones, approximately 90% detected once. In every patient, relapse followed autologous stem cell transplantation, while exposure to brentuximab vedotin differed. Sample: peripheral blood mononuclear cells (PBMCs), taken at baseline. The receptor source for this set is a human donor with classical Hodgkin lymphoma.

V gene TRBV4-3 combines with J gene TRBJ1-3, with D perhaps TRBD1 (5 bases). Per the germline V gene, CDR1 is LGHNA and CDR2 is YSLEER. This CDR3 is built from 13 residues. Trimming removed 1 base at V and 10 bases at J, with 11 bases between. CDR3 sequence: CASSQVRGGTIYF. The CDR3 nucleotides read TGCGCCAGCAGCCAAGTGCGCGGGGGAACCATATATTTT.

This clone was seen a handful of times. The chain recombines TRBV30 with TRBJ1-6; D call uncertain. This CDR3 contains 13 residues. Germline V gives CDR1 GTSNPN, CDR2 SVGIG (reference sequence). V lost 7 bases, J lost 5 bases, and 12 bases lay in between. CDR3 in amino acids: CAYRTGDNSPLHF. For the CDR3, the DNA is TGTGCCTATCGGACCGGGGATAATTCACCCCTCCACTTT.

With respect to this clone: Germline is not matched at one junction end, which may reflect a read error. The identical CDR3 is also encoded by other nucleotide sequences in the sample. This chain connects TRBV4-1 to TRBJ2-2; D perhaps matches TRBD1 (5 bases). Per germline, CDR1 MGHRA and CDR2 YSYEKL. This CDR3 is 16 amino acids long. In nucleotides, the CDR3 is TGCGCCAGCAGCCAAGATGGGCAGGGAAACACTGGGGAGCTGTTTTTT. It yields the protein CASSQDGQGNTGELFF.

CDR3 region: CASSDFRSGGGEQYF. DNA of the CDR3: TGTGCCAGCAGTGATTTTCGAAGCGGGGGGGGCGAGCAGTACTTC. This chain links TRBV25-1 with TRBJ2-7; 10 bases are shared with TRBD2. The V gene's germline CDR1 is MGHDK and CDR2 SYGVNS. The CDR3 has 15 residues. Unmatched junction bases numbered 8, after V lost 3 bases and J lost 6 bases.

The chain carries TRBV2 and TRBJ1-2; no clear D. Germline CDR1 reads SNHLY; CDR2 reads FYNNEI. The CDR3 runs 13 residues. Trimming left V 6 bases short and J 0 bases short, with 8 bases between. This CDR3 is CASSNTANYGYTF. DNA for the CDR3: TGTGCCAGCAGCAATACAGCTAACTATGGCTACACCTTC.

The chain joins TRBV6-1 to TRBJ2-1; TRBD2 matches at 10 bases. The germline V gene has CDR1 MNHNS and CDR2 SASEGT. Trimming cost V 1 base and J 7 bases; bases outside gene matches: 16. This CDR3 region has 19 residues. The CDR3 coding sequence is TGTGCCAGCAGTGAAGGGGCCCGTCGGTCTAGCGGGGGAGTTAATGAGCAGTTCTTC. Protein product: CASSEGARRSSGGVNEQFF.

The J gene is TRBJ1-4, the V gene TRBV6-1; possibly TRBD1 for D (6 bases). Trimming took 8 bases from V and 4 from J, leaving 17 bases between them. The germline gives CDR1 MNHNS, CDR2 SASEGT. CDR3 length: 15 amino acids. The CDR3 DNA sequence: TGTGCCAGCGCCGCCACACAGGGAAGTAATGAAAAACTGTTTTTT. Protein sequence: CASAATQGSNEKLFF.

The chain's CDR3 is CASSLDGWSGYTF. CDR3 coding DNA: TGTGCCAGCAGCTTAGATGGTTGGAGTGGCTACACCTTC. This rearrangement joins TRBV7-8 to TRBJ1-2; D not resolved. Trimming cost V 1 base and J 7 bases, with 10 bases left between them. Germline V gives CDR1 SGHVS, CDR2 FQNEAQ. The CDR3 extends over 13 amino acids. Combining the CDR3 with reference TRBV7-8 and TRBJ1-2 gives the whole variable domain GAGVSQSPRYKVAKRGQDVALRCDPISGHVSLFWYQQALGQGPEFLTYFQNEAQLDKSGLPSDRFFAERPEGSVSTLKIQRTQQEDSAVYLCASSLDGWSGYTFGSGTRLTVV.

V and J are TRBV6-5 and TRBJ2-3; TRBD2 agrees at 8 bases. The CDR3 is made up of 14 amino acids. Germline trimming cut 5 bases from V and 2 bases from J; bases unmatched to any gene: 3. The V gene's germline CDR1 is MNHEY and CDR2 SVGAGI. The CDR3 loop is CASSRTSNTDTQYF. CDR3 coding DNA: TGTGCCAGCAGTCGGACTAGCAACACAGATACGCAGTATTTT.

The rearrangement links TRBV7-9 to TRBJ2-7; a possible D gene is TRBD2 (6 bases). The CDR3 length is 15 residues. The V and J ends lost 0 bases and 2 bases respectively, with 11 bases between them. Germline-derived CDR1 and CDR2 are SEHNR and FQNEAQ (reference sequence). CDR3 nucleotide sequence: TGTGCCAGCAGCTTAGCCGCGGGGAAGACCTACGAGCAGTACTTC. The encoded protein is CASSLAAGKTYEQYF.

The chain is built from TRBV5-1 and TRBJ2-7; 10 bases are shared with TRBD1. This CDR3 is 13 amino acids long. Trimming took 6 bases from V and 3 from J; bases not matched to a gene: 3. In germline, CDR1 is SGHRS, CDR2 YFSETQ. The CDR3 coding sequence is TGCGCCAGCACTTGGACAGGGGGCTACGAGCAGTACTTC. Its protein product is CASTWTGGYEQYF.

This clone came up once. The genes are TRBV2 and TRBJ2-1; the match to TRBD1 covers 7 bases. Germline CDR1 reads SNHLY; CDR2 reads FYNNEI. The CDR3 spans 17 residues. V lost 3 bases, J lost 0 bases, and 8 bases stayed unmatched. The CDR3 sequence is CASSETGGQVSYNEQFF. The CDR3 DNA follows: TGTGCCAGCAGTGAGACCGGAGGACAGGTCTCCTACAATGAGCAGTTCTTC.